This T cell receptor (beta chain) was sequenced for a study of T-cell reconstitution after alpha-beta-depleted transplantation in children. General study points: Reportedly, roughly two months post-transplant, alpha-beta T cells arose from several hundred expanded graft clones. Newly generated T cells supplied most T-cell counts and diversity one year post-transplant. Where some patients showed high TCRbeta diversity at day 60, it came from recipient T cells and thymic progenitors that had survived.

As it was prepared, the TCRbeta library received unique molecular identifiers. TCRdb reprocessed the PCR reads with MiXCR, giving one entry per CDR3 protein. The sample consists of fewer than 450,000 distinct CDR3 sequences, around 15% of them appearing once. On this clonotype: Its antigen is not identified.

The germline V gene encodes CDR1 LGHNA and CDR2 YSLEER. CDR3 length: 13 amino acids. The trim removed 3 bases at V and 5 bases at J, leaving 4 bases unmatched. The sample here was PBMCs, mostly from graft donor cells, taken 360 days after TCRalphabeta/CD19-depleted stem cell transplant. This TCR was sampled from a male patient aged 2 to 9 who had a stem cell transplant for acute lymphoblastic leukemia, so the T cells may come from the graft donor. The V gene is TRBV4-3, the J gene TRBJ2-7; 7 bases line up with TRBD2. The CDR3 coding sequence is TGCGCCAGCAGCCAGTATGGGAGGGACGAGCAGTACTTC. It yields the protein CASSQYGRDEQYF.